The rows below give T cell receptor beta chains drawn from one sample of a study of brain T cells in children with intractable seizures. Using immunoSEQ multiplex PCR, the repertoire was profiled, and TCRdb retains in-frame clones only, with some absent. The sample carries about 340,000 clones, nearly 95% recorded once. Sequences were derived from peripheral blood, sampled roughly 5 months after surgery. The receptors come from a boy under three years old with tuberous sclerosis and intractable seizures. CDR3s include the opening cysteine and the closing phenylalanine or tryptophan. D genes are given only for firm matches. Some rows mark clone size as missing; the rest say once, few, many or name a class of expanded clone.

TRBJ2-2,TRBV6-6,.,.,TGTGCCAGCAGCCACAGGGAAGGGGGATCCGGGGAGCTGTTTTTT,CASSHREGGSGELFF
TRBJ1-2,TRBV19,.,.,TGTGCCAGTACCGGACGCAATGGCTACACCTTC,CASTGRNGYTF
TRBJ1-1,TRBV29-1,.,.,TGCAGCGCCGACAGAGCGCTTGAAGCTTTCTTT,CSADRALEAFF
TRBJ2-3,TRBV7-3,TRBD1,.,TGTGCCAGCAGCTCTACAGGGGGCGTTGGAGATACGCAGTATTTT,CASSSTGGVGDTQYF
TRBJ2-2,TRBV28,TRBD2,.,TGTGCCAGCAGTTTGAGACTAGCGGCGGGGGAGCTGTTTTTT,CASSLRLAAGELFF
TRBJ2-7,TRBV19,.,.,TGTGCCAGTAGTATCAATGGCAGGCTCGAGGCGCAAGAGCAGTACTTC,CASSINGRLEAQEQYF
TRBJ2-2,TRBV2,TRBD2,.,TGTGCCAGGGGGACTAGCGGGAGGGCCACCGGGGAGCTGTTTTTT,CARGTSGRATGELFF
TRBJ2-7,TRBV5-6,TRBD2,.,TGTGCCAGCAGCTTGGCCGTGGGGCTAGCGGCCTACGAGCAGTACTTC,CASSLAVGLAAYEQYF
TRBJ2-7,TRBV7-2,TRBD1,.,TGTGCCAGCTCTAGGGGGGACAGGGTGGTTATAGCCTACGAGCAGTACTTC,CASSRGDRVVIAYEQYF
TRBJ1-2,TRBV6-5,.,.,TGTGCCAGCAGTTACTCGGACGGACTTAACTATGGCTACACCTTC,CASSYSDGLNYGYTF
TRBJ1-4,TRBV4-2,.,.,TGTGCCAGCAGCCAAGTGGGGGCGGCGGAGAGGGCGAACGAAAAACTGTTTTTT,CASSQVGAAERANEKLFF
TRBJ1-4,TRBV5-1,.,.,TGCGCCAGCAGCTTGGGACAGGTCCCTAATGAAAAACTGTTTTTT,CASSLGQVPNEKLFF
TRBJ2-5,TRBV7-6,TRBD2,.,TGTGCCAGCAGCTTAGGTCCTAGCGGGAGGAGTGAGACCCAGTACTTC,CASSLGPSGRSETQYF
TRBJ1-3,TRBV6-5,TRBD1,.,TGTGCCAGCAGTCGGGACAGCCCTTCTGGAAACACCATATATTTT,CASSRDSPSGNTIYF
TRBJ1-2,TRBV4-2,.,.,TGTGCCAGCAGCCAACGGGTACAGGACTCCTATGGCTACACCTTC,CASSQRVQDSYGYTF
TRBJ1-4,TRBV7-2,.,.,TGTGCCAGCAGCCCCTCATGGGGCCCTCTGACCTTAGTTGAAAAACTGTTTTTT,CASSPSWGPLTLVEKLFF
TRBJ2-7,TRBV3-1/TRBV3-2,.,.,TGTGCCAGCAGCCAAGCTGCAGGACCGTCGAACTACGAGCAGTACTTC,CASSQAAGPSNYEQYF
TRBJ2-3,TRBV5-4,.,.,TGTGCCAGCAGCTCCGCCAGCACAGATACGCAGTATTTT,CASSSASTDTQYF
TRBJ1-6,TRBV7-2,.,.,TGTGCCAGCAGCTCGGACAGTTTCGGCTCACCCCTCCACTTT,CASSSDSFGSPLHF
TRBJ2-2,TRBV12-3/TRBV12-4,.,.,TGTGCCAGCAGTTTTTCCCCCGGGGAGCTGTTTTTT,CASSFSPGELFF
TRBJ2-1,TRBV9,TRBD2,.,TGTGCCAGCAGCTTAACCGGGACTAGCGGTCACAATGAGCAGTTCTTC,CASSLTGTSGHNEQFF
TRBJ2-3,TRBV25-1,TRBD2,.,TGTGCCACCAAAAGCGGGAGAAGCACAGATACGCAGTATTTT,CATKSGRSTDTQYF
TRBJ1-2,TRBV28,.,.,TGTGCCAGCAGTTTACGGGGGATTAACTATGGCTACACCTTC,CASSLRGINYGYTF
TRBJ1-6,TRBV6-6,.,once,TGTGCCAGCATCCTGGGGGCGCCGAGTTCACCCCTCCACTTT,CASILGAPSSPLHF
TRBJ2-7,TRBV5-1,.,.,TGCGCCAGCAGCTTGTCCGCTTCCCCCCAGGGTGTCCACGAGCAGTACTTC,CASSLSASPQGVHEQYF
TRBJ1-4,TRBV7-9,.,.,TGTGCCAGCAGCTTAGGGTTACCAACTAATGAAAAACTGTTTTTT,CASSLGLPTNEKLFF
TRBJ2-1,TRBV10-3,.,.,TGTGCCATCAGTGAGTCAGGGAATGAGCAGTTCTTC,CAISESGNEQFF
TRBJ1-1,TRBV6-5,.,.,TGTGCCAGCAGGCAAGGCGGGGCAATGAACACTGAAGCTTTCTTT,CASRQGGAMNTEAFF
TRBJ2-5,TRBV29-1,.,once,TGCAGCGTTGAACGGGAGACCCAGTACTTC,CSVERETQYF
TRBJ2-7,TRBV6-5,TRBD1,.,TGTGCCAGCTTGGAGAAGTCGACAGGGAAGTACGAGCAGTACTTC,CASLEKSTGKYEQYF
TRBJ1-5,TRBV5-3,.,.,TGTGCCAGAAGCTGGGACGTCTGGGATAGCAATCAGCCCCAGCATTTT,CARSWDVWDSNQPQHF
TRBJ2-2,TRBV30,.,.,TGTGCCTGGAGTATAGGGGTAACGCCCGGGGAGCTGTTTTTT,CAWSIGVTPGELFF
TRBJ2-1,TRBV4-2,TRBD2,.,TGTGCCAGCAGCCCTCCCGGGACTAGCGGGAGGGTCCCTTTTTACTACAATGAGCAGTTCTTC,CASSPPGTSGRVPFYYNEQFF
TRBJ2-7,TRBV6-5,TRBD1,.,TGTGCCAGCAGTTACTCGACCAGGGGACAGGACGAGCAGTACTTC,CASSYSTRGQDEQYF
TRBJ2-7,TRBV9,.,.,TGTGCCAGCAGCGTCGGGTCCGGGTCCTACGAGCAGTACTTC,CASSVGSGSYEQYF
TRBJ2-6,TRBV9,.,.,TGTGCCAGCAGCGACCCCATGGGGGGATTCGTCTCTGGGGCCAACGTCCTGACTTTC,CASSDPMGGFVSGANVLTF
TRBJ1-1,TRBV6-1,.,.,TGTGCCAGCAGCCCTGGGGGGGCGGGGGCTTTCTTT,CASSPGGAGAFF
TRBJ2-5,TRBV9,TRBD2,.,TGTGCCAGCAGCGCCGGGACTAGCGGGGGGACGAGGGAGACCCAGTACTTC,CASSAGTSGGTRETQYF
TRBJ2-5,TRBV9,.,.,TGTGCCAGCAGTGCCCGGGCCTCTCAAGAGACCCAGTACTTC,CASSARASQETQYF
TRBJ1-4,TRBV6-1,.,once,TGTGCCAGCAGTGCAATCCTGGGGGGGCGGGATGAAAAACTGTTTTTT,CASSAILGGRDEKLFF
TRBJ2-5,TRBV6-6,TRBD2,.,TGTGCCAGCCACGGACTAGCGGGAGGGGTGGAGACCCAGTACTTC,CASHGLAGGVETQYF
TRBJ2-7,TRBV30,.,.,TGTGCCTGGAGTGTACGGTTAGGGGCAGGTCTCAAGCAGTACTTC,CAWSVRLGAGLKQYF
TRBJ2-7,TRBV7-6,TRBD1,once,TGTGCCAGCATCGACAGGGGGCCCTACGAGCAGTACTTC,CASIDRGPYEQYF
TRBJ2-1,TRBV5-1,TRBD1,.,TGCGCCAGCAGCCCCGTGGGACAGGGGGCACTAGGTGAGCAGTTCTTC,CASSPVGQGALGEQFF
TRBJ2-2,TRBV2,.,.,TGTGCCAGCAATTTGGGCAACACCGGGGAGCTGTTTTTT,CASNLGNTGELFF
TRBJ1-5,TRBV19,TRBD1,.,TGTGCCAGTAGTATCGGACAGGGATACTTCACCCCTAGCAATCAGCCCCAGCATTTT,CASSIGQGYFTPSNQPQHF
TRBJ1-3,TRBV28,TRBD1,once,TGTGCCAGCAGTTTGGGCAGGGGGCCTGGAAACACCATATATTTT,CASSLGRGPGNTIYF
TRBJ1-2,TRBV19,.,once,TGTGCCAGTAGACGGCAGAACTATGGCTACACCTTC,CASRRQNYGYTF
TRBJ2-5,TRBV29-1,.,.,TGCAGCGTTGTGAGTTTAGGGGGGGCGCAAGAGACCCAGTACTTC,CSVVSLGGAQETQYF
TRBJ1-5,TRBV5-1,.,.,TGCGCCAGCAGCTTGGATGGGGGGAGCAATCAGCCCCAGCATTTT,CASSLDGGSNQPQHF
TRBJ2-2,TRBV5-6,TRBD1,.,TGTGCCAGCAGCTTCTCGAGACAGGGGTGGTCCGGGGAGCTGTTTTTT,CASSFSRQGWSGELFF
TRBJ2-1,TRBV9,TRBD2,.,TGTGCCAGCAGCGTAGTTGACTCGACCCGGACTAGCGGGGGCAATGAGCAGTTCTTC,CASSVVDSTRTSGGNEQFF
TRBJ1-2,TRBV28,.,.,TGTGCCAGCGGACCCGACGGATCGCTTAACTATGGCTACACCTTC,CASGPDGSLNYGYTF